This T cell receptor (beta chain) was identified during a study of blood T cells in healthy people across ages. Background on the study: About one barcoded beta molecule per two T cells was the capture yield of template switching.

Overall study results and limits: Donors of long life had a larger count of naive CD4+ cells and greater diversity than aged donors. Diversity of TCR beta per million T cells declined in a roughly linear way with age.

The CDR3 is 15 residues long. The germline V gene encodes CDR1 SQVTM and CDR2 ANQGSEA. Trimming cost V 5 bases and J 4 bases, with 18 bases left between them. The second PCR ran roughly 6 to 11 cycles with a sample-barcoded 5' primer and J-beta primers. Every sample produced at least 2.5 million CDR3-containing paired-end reads. TCRdb used MiXCR to reprocess the 5' RACE reads, holding one entry per CDR3 protein. The table shows nearly 800,000 distinct CDR3 sequences, with roughly 50% occurring only once. On this clonotype itself: As yet, its antigen is unknown.

Sequenced: blood. The chain recombines TRBV29-1 with TRBJ2-1; TRBD1 is a possible D gene (5 bases). This clonotype originated in a man aged 35-49 years in good health. In nucleotides, the CDR3 is TGCAGCGTTATCCGGAACAGGTTACTTTACAATGAGCAGTTCTTC. Translated: CSVIRNRLLYNEQFF.